The clone carrying this T cell receptor beta chain was recorded a few times. V was pared by 4 bases and J by 4 bases, with 19 bases between. This CDR3 region has 16 residues. The germline CDR1 and CDR2 sequences are LNHNV and YYDKDF (reference sequence). TCRdb re-analysed the reads in MiXCR, keeping a single row per CDR3 protein. The sample records approximately 700,000 distinct CDR3 sequences, 35% to 40% being singletons. This entry is derived from a study of T cell repertoires in cytomegalovirus infection. The genes are TRBV15 and TRBJ2-5; a possible D gene is TRBD2 (5 bases). The sample consisted of PBMCs. This TCR derives from a human donor in good health (CMV status not recorded). Some clones in this sample may be carry-over from other donors' samples. The CDR3 protein is CATSKGPEGGLETQYF. Written as DNA, the CDR3 is TGTGCCACCAGCAAAGGCCCAGAGGGCGGACTAGAGACCCAGTACTTC.